Sequencing of this T cell receptor beta chain was carried out in a study of molecular identifiers for immune sequencing clone quantification. Study details: Replicates involved a five-way split of RNA from around 20,000 or 99,000 naive CD8 cells, with sequencing of four.

This clonotype has at least ten counts. MiXCR was run by TCRdb on the PCR reads, yielding one entry per CDR3 protein. The sample carries around 460,000 distinct CDR3 sequences, roughly 25% recorded once. The CDR3 runs to 15 residues. Per germline, CDR1 MGHRA and CDR2 YSYEKL. V lost 1 base and J lost 1, with 8 bases in between. The V gene is TRBV4-1, the J gene TRBJ1-5; D is unclear. This receptor was identified in a human donor in good health. Some libraries in this study had Jurkat cell RNA spiked in. Material: naive CD8+ T cells from blood, with Jurkat cell RNA spiked in. Subset: FACS-sorted CD8+CD4-CCR7+CD45RA+ naive T cells. DNA of the CDR3: TGCGCCAGCAGCCAAGTCAGTGGAAGCAATCAGCCCCAGCATTTT. Residues: CASSQVSGSNQPQHF.